Sequencing of this TCR beta chain was carried out in a study of blood T cells in healthy people across ages. Overall study results and limits: PBMCs were not sorted, which prevented a conclusive comparison of naive versus antigen-experienced cells.

The CDR3 sequence is 14 residues long. Germline V gene data show CDR1 as SGHRS and CDR2 as YFSETQ. Using a J-beta primer mix together with a sample-barcoded 5' primer, a second PCR was run for 7 to 11 cycles. Tags on each cDNA molecule came from a template-switch adaptor with 12 random nucleotides. Via MiXCR, TCRdb re-called the 5' RACE reads, giving one row per CDR3 protein. The table includes 650,000 to 1,000,000 distinct CDR3 sequences, around 34% detected once. To note about this clonotype: Antigen unknown. Mismatch with germline at one junction end may stem from a read error.

Per sample, a minimum of 6 million PBMCs were isolated. The genes are TRBV5-1 and TRBJ1-2, with TRBD1 matching over 8 bases. The sample taken for sequencing was blood. The clonotype comes from a man between 18 and 29 years old in good health. The CDR3 loop reads CASSLTRGHYGYAF. The CDR3 DNA reads as TGCGCTAGCAGCTTGACCAGGGGGCACTATGGCTACGCCTTC.